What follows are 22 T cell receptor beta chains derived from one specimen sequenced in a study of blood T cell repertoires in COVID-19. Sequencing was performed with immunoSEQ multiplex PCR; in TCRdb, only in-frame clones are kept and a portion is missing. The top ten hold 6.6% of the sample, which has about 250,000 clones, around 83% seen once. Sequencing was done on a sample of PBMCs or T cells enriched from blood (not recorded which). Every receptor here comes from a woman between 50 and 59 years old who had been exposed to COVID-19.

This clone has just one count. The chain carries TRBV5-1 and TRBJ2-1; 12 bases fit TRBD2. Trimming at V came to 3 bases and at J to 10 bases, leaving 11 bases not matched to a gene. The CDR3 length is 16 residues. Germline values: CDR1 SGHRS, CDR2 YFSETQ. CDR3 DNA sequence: TGCGCCAGCAGCTCAACTAGCGGGGGGACCGGCTTGGAGCAGTTCTTC. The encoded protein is CASSSTSGGTGLEQFF.

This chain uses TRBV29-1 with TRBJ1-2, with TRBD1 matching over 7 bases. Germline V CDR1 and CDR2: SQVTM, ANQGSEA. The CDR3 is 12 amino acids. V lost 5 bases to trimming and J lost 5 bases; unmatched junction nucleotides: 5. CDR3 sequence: CSVRQGTYGYTF. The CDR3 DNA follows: TGCAGCGTTCGACAGGGAACGTATGGCTACACCTTC.

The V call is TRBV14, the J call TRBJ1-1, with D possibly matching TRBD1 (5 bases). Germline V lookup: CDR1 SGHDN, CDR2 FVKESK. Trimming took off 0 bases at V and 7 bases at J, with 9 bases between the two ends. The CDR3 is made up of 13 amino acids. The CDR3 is CASSQDYRIEAFF. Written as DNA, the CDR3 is TGTGCCAGCAGCCAAGATTACAGGATTGAAGCTTTCTTT.

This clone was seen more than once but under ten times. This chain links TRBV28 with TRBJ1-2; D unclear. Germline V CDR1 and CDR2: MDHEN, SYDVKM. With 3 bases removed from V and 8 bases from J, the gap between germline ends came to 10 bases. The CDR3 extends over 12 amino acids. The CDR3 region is CASSLAVRGYTF. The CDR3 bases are TGTGCCAGCAGTTTGGCAGTGCGGGGCTACACCTTC.

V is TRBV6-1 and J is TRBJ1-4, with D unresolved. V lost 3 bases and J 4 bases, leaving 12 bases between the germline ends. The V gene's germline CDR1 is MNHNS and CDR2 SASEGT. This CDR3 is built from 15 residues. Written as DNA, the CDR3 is TGTGCCAGCAGTGAGCTAAGCAACTATAATGAAAAACTGTTTTTT. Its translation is CASSELSNYNEKLFF.

In nucleotides, the CDR3 is TGTGCCAGCTCACCAGAGAGGGGACTGTACCAAGAGACCCAGTACTTC. The encoded protein is CASSPERGLYQETQYF. This chain joins TRBV18 and TRBJ2-5; possible D gene TRBD2, 6 bases. The germline V gene encodes CDR1 KGHSH and CDR2 LQKENI. The V gene lost 2 bases and the J gene lost 0 bases, with 13 bases spanning the gap. This CDR3 has 16 residues.

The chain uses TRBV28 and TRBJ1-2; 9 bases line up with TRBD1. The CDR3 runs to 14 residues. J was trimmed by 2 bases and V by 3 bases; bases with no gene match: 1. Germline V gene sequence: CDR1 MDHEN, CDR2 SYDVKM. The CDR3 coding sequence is TGTGCCAGCAGTTTCGGGACAGGGAACTATGGCTACACCTTC. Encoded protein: CASSFGTGNYGYTF.

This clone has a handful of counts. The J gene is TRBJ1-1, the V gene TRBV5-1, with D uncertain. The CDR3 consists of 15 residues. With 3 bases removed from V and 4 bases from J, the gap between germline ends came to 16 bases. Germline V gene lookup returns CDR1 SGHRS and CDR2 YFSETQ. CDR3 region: CASSSTSQVSTEAFF. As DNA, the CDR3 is TGCGCCAGCAGCTCAACTAGTCAGGTTAGCACTGAAGCTTTCTTT.

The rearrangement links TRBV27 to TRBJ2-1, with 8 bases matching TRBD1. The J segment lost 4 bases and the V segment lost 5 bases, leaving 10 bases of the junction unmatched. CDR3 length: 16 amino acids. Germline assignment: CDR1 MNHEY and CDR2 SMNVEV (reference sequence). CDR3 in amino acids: CASSPSQGEKYNEQFF. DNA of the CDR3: TGTGCCAGCAGTCCATCACAGGGGGAAAAGTACAATGAGCAGTTCTTC.

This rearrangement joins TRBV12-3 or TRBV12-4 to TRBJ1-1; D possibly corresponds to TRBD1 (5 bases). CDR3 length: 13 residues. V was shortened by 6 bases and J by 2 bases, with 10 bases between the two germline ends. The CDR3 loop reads CASRRQFNTEAFF. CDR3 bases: TGTGCCAGCAGAAGACAGTTTAACACTGAAGCTTTCTTT.

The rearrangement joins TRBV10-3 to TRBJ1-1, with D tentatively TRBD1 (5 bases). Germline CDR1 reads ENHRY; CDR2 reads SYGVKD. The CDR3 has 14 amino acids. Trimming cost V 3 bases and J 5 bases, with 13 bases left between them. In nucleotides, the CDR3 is TGTGCCATCAGTGATAAAATCTCAGGGACTGAAGCTTTCTTT. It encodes CAISDKISGTEAFF.

The CDR3 DNA reads as TGTGCCAGCTCGGAGGGGCAGCGAGAGACCCAGTACTTC. This codes for CASSEGQRETQYF. V and J are TRBV12-3 or TRBV12-4 and TRBJ2-5, with D perhaps TRBD2 (6 bases). The CDR3 loop spans 13 amino acids. V was shortened by 8 bases and J by 4 bases, with 14 bases between the two germline ends.

The CDR3 nucleotides read TGCGCCAGCAGCCAAGGGGCGACGAGCTCCTATAATTCACCCCTCCACTTT. Residues: CASSQGATSSYNSPLHF. The rearrangement links TRBV4-3 to TRBJ1-6; D is ambiguous. This CDR3 region has 17 residues. CDR1 and CDR2 (germline): LGHNA, YSLEER. With 1 base removed from V and 0 bases from J, the gap between germline ends came to 10 bases.

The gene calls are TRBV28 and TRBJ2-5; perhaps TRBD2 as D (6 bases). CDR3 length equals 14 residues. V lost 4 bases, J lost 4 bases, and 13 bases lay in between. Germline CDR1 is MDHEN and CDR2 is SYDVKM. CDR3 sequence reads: CASSSGDGGETQYF. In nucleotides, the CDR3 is TGTGCCAGCAGTTCCGGGGACGGGGGAGAGACCCAGTACTTC.

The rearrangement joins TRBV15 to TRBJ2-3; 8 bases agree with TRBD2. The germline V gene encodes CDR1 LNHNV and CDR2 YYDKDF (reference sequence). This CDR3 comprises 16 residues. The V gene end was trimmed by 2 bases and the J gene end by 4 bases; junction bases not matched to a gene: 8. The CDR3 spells CATSRTSGGGADTQYF. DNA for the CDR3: TGTGCCACCAGCAGAACTAGCGGTGGGGGTGCAGATACGCAGTATTTT.

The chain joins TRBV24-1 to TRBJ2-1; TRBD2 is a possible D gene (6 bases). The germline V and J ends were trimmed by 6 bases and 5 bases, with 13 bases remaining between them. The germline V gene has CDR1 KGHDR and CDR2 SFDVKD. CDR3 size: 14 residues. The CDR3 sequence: CATSRGAFNNEQFF. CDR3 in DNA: TGTGCCACCAGTCGCGGGGCCTTCAACAATGAGCAGTTCTTC.

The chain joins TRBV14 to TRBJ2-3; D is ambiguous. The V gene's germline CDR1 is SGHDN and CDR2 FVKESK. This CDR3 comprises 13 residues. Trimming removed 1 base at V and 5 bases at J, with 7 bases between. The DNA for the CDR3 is TGTGCCAGCAGCCAAGGTACGGGAGATACGCAGTATTTT. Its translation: CASSQGTGDTQYF.

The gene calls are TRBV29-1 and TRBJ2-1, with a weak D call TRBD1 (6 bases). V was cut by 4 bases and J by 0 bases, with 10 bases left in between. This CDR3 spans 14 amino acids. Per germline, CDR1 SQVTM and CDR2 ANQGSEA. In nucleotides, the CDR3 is TGCAGCGTTGGTGCAGGGGACTCCTACAATGAGCAGTTCTTC. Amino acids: CSVGAGDSYNEQFF.

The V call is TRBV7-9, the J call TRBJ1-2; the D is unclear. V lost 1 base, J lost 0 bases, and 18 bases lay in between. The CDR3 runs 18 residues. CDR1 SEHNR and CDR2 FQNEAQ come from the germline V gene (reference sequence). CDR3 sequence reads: CASSLGVRGTVANYGYTF. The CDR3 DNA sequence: TGTGCCAGCAGCTTAGGGGTGAGAGGCACCGTGGCTAACTATGGCTACACCTTC. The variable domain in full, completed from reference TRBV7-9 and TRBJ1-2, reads DTGVSQNPRHKITKRGQNVTFRCDPISEHNRLYWYRQTLGQGPEFLTYFQNEAQLEKSRLLSDRFSAERPKGSFSTLEIQRTEQGDSAMYLCASSLGVRGTVANYGYTFGSGTRLTVV.

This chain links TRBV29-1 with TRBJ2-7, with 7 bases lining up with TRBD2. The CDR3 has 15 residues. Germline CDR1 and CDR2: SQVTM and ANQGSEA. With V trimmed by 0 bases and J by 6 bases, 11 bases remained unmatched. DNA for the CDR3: TGCAGCGTTGAAGAATGGAGGGAGGGTGGGGTCGAGCAGTACTTC. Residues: CSVEEWREGGVEQYF.

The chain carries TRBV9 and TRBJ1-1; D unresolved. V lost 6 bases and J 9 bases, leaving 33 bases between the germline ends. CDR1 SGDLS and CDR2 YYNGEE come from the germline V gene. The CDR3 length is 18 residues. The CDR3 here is CASKPIPTGLQTSYQAFF. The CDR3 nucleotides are TGTGCCAGCAAACCAATTCCAACCGGCCTACAGACAAGCTACCAAGCTTTCTTT.

CDR3 nucleotides: TGTGCCAGCAGCCGGCCGGGGTCCGAGCAGTACTTC. Translating it yields CASSRPGSEQYF. The V gene is TRBV12-3 or TRBV12-4, the J gene TRBJ2-7, with D maybe TRBD2 (5 bases). The V gene lost 6 bases and the J gene lost 6 bases, with 12 bases spanning the gap. The CDR3 totals 12 residues.